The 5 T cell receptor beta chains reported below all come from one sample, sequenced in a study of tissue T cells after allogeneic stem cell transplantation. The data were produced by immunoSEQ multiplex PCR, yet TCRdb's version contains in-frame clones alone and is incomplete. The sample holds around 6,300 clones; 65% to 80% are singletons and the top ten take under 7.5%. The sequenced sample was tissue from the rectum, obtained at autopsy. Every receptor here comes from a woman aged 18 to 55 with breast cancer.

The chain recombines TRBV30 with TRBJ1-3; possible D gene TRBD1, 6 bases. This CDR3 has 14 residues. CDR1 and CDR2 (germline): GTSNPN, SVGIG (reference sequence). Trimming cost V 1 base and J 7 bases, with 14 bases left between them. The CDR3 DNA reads TGTGCCTGGAGTGCCGACAGGCTACGGAACACCATATATTTT. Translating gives CAWSADRLRNTIYF. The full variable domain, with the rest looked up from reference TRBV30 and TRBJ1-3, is SQTIHQWPATLVQPVGSPLSLECTVEGTSNPNLYWYRQAAGRGLQLLFYSVGIGQISSEVPQNLSASRPQDRQFILSSKKLLLSDSGFYLCAWSADRLRNTIYFGEGSWLTVV.

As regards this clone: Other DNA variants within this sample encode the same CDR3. This CDR3 reads CASSFGGNTEAFF. CDR3 DNA sequence: TGTGCCAGCAGTTTTGGAGGGAACACTGAAGCTTTCTTT. The chain carries TRBV27 and TRBJ1-1; no clear D gene. The CDR3 length is 13 residues. The V and J ends lost 3 bases and 1 base respectively, with 6 bases between them. Germline CDR1 MNHEY, CDR2 SMNVEV (reference sequence).

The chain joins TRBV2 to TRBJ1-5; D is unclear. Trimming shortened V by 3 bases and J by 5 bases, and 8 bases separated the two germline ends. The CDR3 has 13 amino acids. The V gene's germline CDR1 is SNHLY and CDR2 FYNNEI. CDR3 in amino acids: CASSDARDQPQHF. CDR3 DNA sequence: TGTGCCAGCAGTGATGCGCGGGATCAGCCCCAGCATTTT.

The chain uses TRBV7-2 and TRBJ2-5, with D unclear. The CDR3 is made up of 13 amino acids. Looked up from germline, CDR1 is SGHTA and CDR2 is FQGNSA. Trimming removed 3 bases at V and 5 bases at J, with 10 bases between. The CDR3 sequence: CASSLARSETQYF. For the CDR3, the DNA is TGTGCCAGCAGCTTGGCTAGATCCGAGACCCAGTACTTC.

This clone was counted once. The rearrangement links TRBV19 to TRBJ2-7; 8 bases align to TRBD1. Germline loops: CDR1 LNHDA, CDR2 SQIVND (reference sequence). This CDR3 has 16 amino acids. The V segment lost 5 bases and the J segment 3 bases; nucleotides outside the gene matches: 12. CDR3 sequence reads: CASSATFRGQVYEQYF. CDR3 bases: TGTGCCAGTAGTGCTACTTTCCGGGGACAGGTCTACGAGCAGTACTTC.